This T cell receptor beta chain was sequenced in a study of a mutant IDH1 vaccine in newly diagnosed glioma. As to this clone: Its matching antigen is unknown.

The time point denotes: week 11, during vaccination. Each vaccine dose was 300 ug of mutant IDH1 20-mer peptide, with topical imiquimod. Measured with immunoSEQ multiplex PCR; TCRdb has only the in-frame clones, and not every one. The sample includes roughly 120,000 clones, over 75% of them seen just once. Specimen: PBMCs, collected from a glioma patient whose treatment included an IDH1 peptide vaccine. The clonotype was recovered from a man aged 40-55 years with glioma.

CDR3 protein: CASSVQGEYGYTF. CDR3 DNA: TGTGCCAGCAGTGTACAGGGGGAATATGGCTACACCTTC. The chain combines TRBV6-1 with TRBJ1-2; 8 bases agree with TRBD1. The V and J ends lost 4 bases and 5 bases, in that order; junction bases with no gene match: 3. Germline loops: CDR1 MNHNS, CDR2 SASEGT. This CDR3 contains 13 residues.